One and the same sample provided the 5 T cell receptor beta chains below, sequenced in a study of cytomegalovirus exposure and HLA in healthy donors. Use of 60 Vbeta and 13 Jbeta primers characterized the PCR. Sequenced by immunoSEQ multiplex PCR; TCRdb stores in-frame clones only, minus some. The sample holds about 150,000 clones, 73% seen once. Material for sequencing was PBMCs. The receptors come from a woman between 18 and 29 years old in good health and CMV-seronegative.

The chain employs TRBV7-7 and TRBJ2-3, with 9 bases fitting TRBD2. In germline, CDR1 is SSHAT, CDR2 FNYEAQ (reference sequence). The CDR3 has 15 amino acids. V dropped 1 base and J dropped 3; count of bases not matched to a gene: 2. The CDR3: CASSLGLAVTDTQYF. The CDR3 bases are TGTGCCAGCAGCTTAGGACTAGCGGTTACAGATACGCAGTATTTT. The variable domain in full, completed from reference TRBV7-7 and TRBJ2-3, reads GAGVSQSPRYKVTKRGQDVTLRCDPISSHATLYWYQQALGQGPEFLTYFNYEAQPDKSGLPSDRFSAERPEGSISTLTIQRTEQRDSAMYRCASSLGLAVTDTQYFGPGTRLTVL.

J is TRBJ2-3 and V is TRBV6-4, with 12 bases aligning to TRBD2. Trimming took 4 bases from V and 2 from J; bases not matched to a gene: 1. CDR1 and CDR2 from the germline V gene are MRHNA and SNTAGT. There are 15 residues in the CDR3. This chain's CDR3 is CASSASGGATDTQYF. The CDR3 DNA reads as TGTGCCAGCAGTGCTAGCGGGGGGGCCACAGATACGCAGTATTTT.

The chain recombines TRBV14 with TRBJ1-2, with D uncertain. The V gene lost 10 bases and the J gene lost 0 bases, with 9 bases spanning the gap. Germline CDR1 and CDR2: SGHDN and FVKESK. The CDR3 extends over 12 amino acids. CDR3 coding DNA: TGTGCCACCGGGAGGGCTAACTATGGCTACACCTTC. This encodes CATGRANYGYTF.

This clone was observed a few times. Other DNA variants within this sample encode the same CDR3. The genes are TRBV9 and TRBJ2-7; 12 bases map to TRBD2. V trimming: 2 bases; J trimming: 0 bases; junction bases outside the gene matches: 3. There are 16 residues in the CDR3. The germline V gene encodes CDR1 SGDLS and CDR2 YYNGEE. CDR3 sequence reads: CASSVGLAGSSYEQYF. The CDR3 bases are TGTGCCAGCAGCGTCGGACTAGCGGGGAGCTCCTACGAGCAGTACTTC.

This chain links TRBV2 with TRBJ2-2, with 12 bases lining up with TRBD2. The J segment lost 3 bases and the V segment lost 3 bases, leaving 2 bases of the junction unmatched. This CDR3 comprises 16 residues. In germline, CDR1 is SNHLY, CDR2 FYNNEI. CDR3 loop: CASSDSSGRDTGELFF. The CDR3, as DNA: TGTGCCAGCAGTGATTCTAGCGGGAGGGACACCGGGGAGCTGTTTTTT.